One and the same sample provided the 32 T cell receptor beta chains below, sequenced in a study of cytomegalovirus exposure and HLA in healthy donors. Only in-frame clones appear in the TCRdb table, and some are missing; sequencing was by immunoSEQ multiplex PCR. The sample has about 130,000 clones, 75% to 90% seen once; the top ten hold 1% to 1.4%. The material sequenced was PBMCs. The receptors originated from a woman younger than 30 in good health and CMV-seronegative.

CDR3 protein: CASSDPAGNGYTF. The CDR3 DNA reads as TGTGCCAGCAGTGATCCGGCAGGCAATGGCTACACCTTC. J is TRBJ1-2 and V is TRBV6-4; D uncertain. V lost 3 bases to trimming and J lost 6 bases, with 11 bases between them. The CDR3 has 13 amino acids. CDR1 is MRHNA and CDR2 is SNTAGT in the germline V gene.

The chain combines TRBV11-2 with TRBJ1-4; 9 bases are shared with TRBD1. The CDR3 is 14 amino acids. J was trimmed by 7 bases and V by 4 bases; bases with no gene match: 4. Germline V gives CDR1 SGHAT, CDR2 FQNNGV. CDR3 DNA sequence: TGTGCCAGCAGCTCGAACAGGGGGCGTGAAAAACTGTTTTTT. Residues: CASSSNRGREKLFF.

The rearrangement links TRBV6-4 to TRBJ2-7; D unresolved. Germline V gene data show CDR1 as MRHNA and CDR2 as SNTAGT. Trimming pared 0 bases from V and 6 bases from J, leaving 15 bases between. There are 15 residues in the CDR3. CDR3 sequence reads: CASSDSNLTMGEQYV. DNA for the CDR3: TGTGCCAGCAGTGACTCAAACCTCACAATGGGCGAGCAGTACGTC.

The chain combines TRBV7-6 with TRBJ2-3; D is perhaps TRBD1 (5 bases). The CDR3 is made up of 15 amino acids. V lost 1 base to trimming and J lost 2 bases, with 10 bases between them. The V gene's germline CDR1 is SGHVS and CDR2 FNYEAQ. CDR3 bases: TGTGCCAGCAGCTTAGGTGGGGCGTACACAGATACGCAGTATTTT. Translated, it gives CASSLGGAYTDTQYF. Full variable domain (rest looked up from reference TRBV7-6 and TRBJ2-3): GAGVSQSPRYKVTKRGQDVALRCDPISGHVSLYWYRQALGQGPEFLTYFNYEAQQDKSGLPNDRFSAERPEGSISTLTIQRTEQRDSAMYRCASSLGGAYTDTQYFGPGTRLTVL.

The chain combines TRBV2 with TRBJ2-1; D possibly corresponds to TRBD2 (6 bases). CDR3 length: 15 amino acids. Germline V lookup: CDR1 SNHLY, CDR2 FYNNEI. Trimming took 5 bases from V and 9 from J, leaving 20 bases between them. The CDR3 region is CASSPGTLDTAEQFF. The CDR3 DNA sequence: TGTGCCAGCAGTCCCGGGACTCTGGATACTGCTGAGCAGTTCTTC.

This chain connects TRBV4-1 to TRBJ2-7; the D gene is possibly TRBD2 (5 bases). Trimming took 0 bases from V and 4 from J, leaving 22 bases between them. Germline V gene sequence: CDR1 MGHRA, CDR2 YSYEKL. This CDR3 spans 18 amino acids. The CDR3 here is CASSQDPRMSGGRYEQYV. The CDR3 nucleotides read TGCGCCAGCAGCCAAGATCCTCGGATGTCAGGAGGACGTTACGAGCAGTACGTC.

This clone was seen a single time. The chain carries TRBV11-2 and TRBJ2-6; D is ambiguous. Looked up from germline, CDR1 is SGHAT and CDR2 is FQNNGV. The CDR3 runs 16 residues. V was trimmed by 0 bases and J by 1 base, leaving 7 bases between them. The chain's CDR3 is CASSLDVSSGANVLTF. CDR3 coding DNA: TGTGCCAGCAGCTTAGATGTGTCATCTGGGGCCAACGTCCTGACTTTC.

In regard to this clone: This CDR3 is missing its conserved last phenylalanine or tryptophan, likely due to a read error. The limits of the CDR3 on the DNA are not certain, so only TCRdb's listed CDR3 is given. This CDR3 reads CASSYPTGVAFL. This chain connects TRBV6-5 to TRBJ2-7; no check of the table's D call, TRBD1, against the DNA was made. A total of 12 residues make up the CDR3, ends included. Germline V lookup: CDR1 MNHEY, CDR2 SVGAGI.

Concerning this clone: Its ends do not fully match the called genes, so a read error is possible. The genes are TRBV5-1 and TRBJ2-1; 9 positions match TRBD2. Per the germline V gene, CDR1 is SGHRS and CDR2 is YFSETQ. CDR3 size: 14 residues. The CDR3 DNA is TGCGCAAGCAGCTTGTCTAGCGGGACCAATGAGCAGTTCTTC. Its protein product is CASSLSSGTNEQFF.

J is TRBJ2-1 and V is TRBV2; D might be TRBD1 (5 bases). Trimming cost V 7 bases and J 7 bases, with 14 bases left between them. This CDR3 comprises 13 residues. Per germline, CDR1 SNHLY and CDR2 FYNNEI. In nucleotides, the CDR3 is TGTGCCAGCATAGCCAGGGTGGGGAATGAGCAGTTCTTC. This sequence encodes CASIARVGNEQFF.

This chain uses TRBV2 with TRBJ2-3, with 9 positions matching TRBD2. Germline CDR1 SNHLY, CDR2 FYNNEI. V shed 4 bases, J shed 3 bases, and the junction held 5 bases outside the gene matches. The CDR3 totals 15 residues. CDR3 in DNA: TGTGCCAGCAGTGCCGGGACTAGCAGTACAGATACGCAGTATTTT. Its translation is CASSAGTSSTDTQYF.

The gene calls are TRBV28 and TRBJ2-7, with 14 bases lining up with TRBD2. This CDR3 has 16 amino acids. V lost 6 bases to trimming and J lost 3 bases; unmatched junction nucleotides: 7. From germline, CDR1 is MDHEN and CDR2 SYDVKM. The DNA of the CDR3 is TGTGCCAGCAGAACCGGGACTAGCGGGAGTAACTACGAGCAGTACTTC. Translated: CASRTGTSGSNYEQYF.

This clone was observed a few times. V is TRBV27 and J is TRBJ1-1; 9 positions agree with TRBD1. This CDR3 has 14 amino acids. Germline V gives CDR1 MNHEY, CDR2 SMNVEV (reference sequence). The V gene end was trimmed by 5 bases and the J gene end by 4 bases; junction bases not matched to a gene: 5. The CDR3 sequence: CASSATGGVTEAFF. CDR3 sequence (DNA): TGTGCCAGCAGTGCTACAGGGGGCGTCACTGAAGCTTTCTTT.

This chain uses TRBV6-5 with TRBJ2-7, with 7 bases matching TRBD1. Germline trimming cut 4 bases from V and 2 bases from J; bases unmatched to any gene: 5. Germline CDR1 and CDR2: MNHEY and SVGAGI. This CDR3 has 14 residues. CDR3 sequence: CASSSWDSPYEQYF. The CDR3 DNA reads as TGTGCCAGCAGTTCCTGGGACAGTCCCTACGAGCAGTACTTC.

The V call is TRBV28, the J call TRBJ1-5; 12 positions agree with TRBD1. V was clipped by 11 bases and J by 6 bases; unmatched bases: 8. This CDR3 spans 14 amino acids. Germline V lookup: CDR1 MDHEN, CDR2 SYDVKM. CDR3 nucleotides: TGTGCCGGAGGGGGGACAGGGGGCATTCAGCCCCAGCATTTT. Amino acid sequence: CAGGGTGGIQPQHF. Drawing the rest from reference TRBV28 and TRBJ1-5, the complete variable domain is DVKVTQSSRYLVKRTGEKVFLECVQDMDHENMFWYRQDPGLGLRLIYFSYDVKMKEKGDIPEGYSVSREKKERFSLILESASTNQTSMYLCAGGGTGGIQPQHFGDGTRLSIL.

A few counts support this clone. The chain is built from TRBV6-6 and TRBJ2-7; tentative D call: TRBD1 (6 bases). This CDR3 is built from 12 residues. CDR1 MNHNY and CDR2 SVGAGI come from the germline V gene (reference sequence). Trimming removed 9 bases at V and 9 bases at J, with 18 bases between. The CDR3 nucleotides read TGTGCCAGGGGACATATCTACGAAGGGCAGTACTTC. Its translation: CARGHIYEGQYF.

The V and J genes are TRBV28 and TRBJ2-6; a weak D match, TRBD2 (5 bases). CDR1 MDHEN and CDR2 SYDVKM come from the germline V gene. Trimming left V 3 bases short and J 5 bases short, with 17 bases between. CDR3 length: 17 residues. The CDR3 DNA follows: TGTGCCAGCAGTTTGAGGACTTTCCGCGAGAGGGCCAACGTCCTGACTTTC. This translates into CASSLRTFRERANVLTF.

In DNA, the CDR3 is TGTGCCAGCAGTTTCCGGGCGGGAAGTGGCTACACCTTC. Translating gives CASSFRAGSGYTF. The chain links TRBV27 to TRBJ1-2; D uncertain. Germline CDR1 is MNHEY and CDR2 is SMNVEV (reference sequence). The CDR3 is 13 amino acids. V was cut by 3 bases and J by 7 bases, with 12 bases left in between.

This clone was detected only once. The chain combines TRBV27 with TRBJ2-1; D is possibly TRBD2 (7 bases). The V gene's germline CDR1 is MNHEY and CDR2 SMNVEV (reference sequence). This CDR3 region has 16 residues. V shed 2 bases and J shed 7 bases, with 18 bases lying between them. In DNA, the CDR3 is TGTGCCAGCAGTTTAATAGCTAGCGGAACAGGGAATGAGCAGTTCTTC. Translated: CASSLIASGTGNEQFF.

The V gene is TRBV7-7, the J gene TRBJ2-1; tentative D call: TRBD2 (6 bases). Germline CDR1 and CDR2: SSHAT and FNYEAQ (reference sequence). The length of the CDR3 is 15 residues. The V end was cut by 5 bases, the J end by 6 bases, with 17 bases between. CDR3 DNA: TGTGCCAGCAGCCCCTCACGAGGAGGGTTCAATGAGCAGTTCTTC. Translated: CASSPSRGGFNEQFF.

V is TRBV6-5 and J is TRBJ1-1, with 8 positions matching TRBD1. The CDR3 spans 11 residues. Germline trimming cut 7 bases from V and 11 bases from J; bases unmatched to any gene: 6. Germline assignment: CDR1 MNHEY and CDR2 SVGAGI. CDR3 coding DNA: TGTGCCAGCACCCGACAGGGGAAGGCTTTCTTT. It is translated as CASTRQGKAFF.

The chain combines TRBV6-5 with TRBJ1-5; no firm D call. V was cut by 6 bases and J by 6 bases, with 9 bases left in between. The CDR3 sequence is 12 residues long. Germline values: CDR1 MNHEY, CDR2 SVGAGI. CDR3 coding DNA: TGTGCCAGCAGGCAACTAGGTCAGCCCCAGCATTTT. It translates to CASRQLGQPQHF.

The chain combines TRBV10-3 with TRBJ2-7; D is uncertain. Germline V gene data show CDR1 as ENHRY and CDR2 as SYGVKD. This CDR3 is 13 amino acids long. Trimming left V 7 bases short and J 0 bases short, with 10 bases between. The CDR3 sequence is CAITRRSSYEQYF. For the CDR3, the DNA is TGTGCCATCACCCGCCGTAGCTCCTACGAGCAGTACTTC.

This chain joins TRBV27 and TRBJ1-5; 7 bases map to TRBD1. V gave up 6 bases and J gave up 4 bases; unmatched junction bases: 0. This CDR3 is 12 amino acids long. From germline, CDR1 is MNHEY and CDR2 SMNVEV (reference sequence). CDR3 protein: CASRGQNQPQHF. In DNA, the CDR3 is TGTGCCAGCAGGGGACAGAATCAGCCCCAGCATTTT.

V is TRBV9 and J is TRBJ1-3; possibly TRBD1 for D (6 bases). The CDR3 extends over 15 amino acids. The V gene lost 3 bases and the J gene lost 0 bases, with 10 bases spanning the gap. The germline V gene has CDR1 SGDLS and CDR2 YYNGEE. CDR3 coding DNA: TGTGCCAGCAGCGCCGACAGGTACTCTGGAAACACCATATATTTT. Protein: CASSADRYSGNTIYF.

The chain carries TRBV6-6 and TRBJ2-7, with 12 nucleotides matching TRBD1. V trimming: 3 bases; J trimming: 6 bases; junction bases outside the gene matches: 6. The CDR3 totals 15 residues. Germline-derived CDR1 and CDR2 are MNHNY and SVGAGI (reference sequence). Written as DNA, the CDR3 is TGTGCCAGCAGTTATGCCGGGACAGGGGGCCTCGAGCAGTACTTC. This translates into CASSYAGTGGLEQYF.

The gene calls are TRBV27 and TRBJ2-7; 9 bases line up with TRBD2. The CDR3 totals 17 residues. V trimming: 3 bases; J trimming: 2 bases; junction bases outside the gene matches: 11. Germline assignment: CDR1 MNHEY and CDR2 SMNVEV (reference sequence). CDR3 loop: CASSFRLAGEGTYEQYF. CDR3 sequence (DNA): TGTGCCAGCAGTTTTCGCTTAGCGGGAGAGGGAACCTACGAGCAGTACTTC.

V usage is TRBV6-5 and J usage is TRBJ2-4, with D perhaps matching TRBD2 (6 bases). V lost 0 bases, J lost 9 bases, and 15 bases lay in between. CDR3 length: 15 amino acids. Germline values: CDR1 MNHEY, CDR2 SVGAGI. The CDR3 region is CASSYSNQGGGIQYF. CDR3 sequence (DNA): TGTGCCAGCAGTTACTCGAATCAGGGAGGCGGCATTCAGTACTTC.

The V and J genes are TRBV28 and TRBJ2-2; maybe TRBD1 (6 bases). The germline V and J ends were trimmed by 0 bases and 2 bases, with 13 bases remaining between them. The germline CDR1 and CDR2 sequences are MDHEN and SYDVKM. The CDR3 loop spans 17 amino acids. CDR3 region: CASSLWPAGTNTGELFF. In DNA, the CDR3 is TGTGCCAGCAGTTTATGGCCGGCAGGGACAAACACCGGGGAGCTGTTTTTT.

The V gene is TRBV6-5, the J gene TRBJ2-3; possibly TRBD2 for D (5 bases). CDR3 length: 13 amino acids. V dropped 10 bases and J dropped 0 bases, with 11 bases sitting between them. Germline CDR1 and CDR2: MNHEY and SVGAGI. CDR3 protein: CATSSASTDTQYF. The CDR3 bases are TGTGCCACGAGTAGCGCTAGCACAGATACGCAGTATTTT.

CDR3 nucleotide sequence: TGTGCCAGCAGCTTAGGGGGGAGCTCCTACAATGAGCAGTTCTTC. Residues: CASSLGGSSYNEQFF. The chain is built from TRBV13 and TRBJ2-1, with D perhaps TRBD2 (5 bases). The CDR3 length is 15 residues. Trimming took off 0 bases at V and 0 bases at J, with 6 bases between the two ends. The germline V gene encodes CDR1 PRHDT and CDR2 FYEKMQ (reference sequence).

The J gene is TRBJ1-2, the V gene TRBV6-5; 8 bases are shared with TRBD1. There are 14 residues in the CDR3. Germline CDR1 is MNHEY and CDR2 is SVGAGI. The V gene end was trimmed by 1 base and the J gene end by 4 bases; junction bases not matched to a gene: 2. The CDR3 loop is CASSYFGTGYGYTF. The CDR3 DNA is TGTGCCAGCAGTTACTTTGGGACAGGCTATGGCTACACCTTC.